This TCR beta chain was documented in a study of shared clonotypes between healthy human individuals (dated by TCRdb to 2020 to 2021). Notes on the research overall: A few men and two women, aged 18 to 49 years, made up the cohort. The study deeply sequenced blood TCR repertoires of roughly five healthy adults to estimate repertoire size and the extent of clonotype sharing between individuals. Per donor, three plates each were used for CD4 naive and CD4 memory, two for CD8 naive, and one for CD8 memory. Between about 0.94 and 8.9 billion PBMCs per donor were obtained by leukapheresis. To increase sequencing depth and limit assay-specific biases, different laboratories used diverse techniques to prepare libraries and sequence TCR repertoires. Results and caveats for the whole study, not just this receptor: Estimated clonotype richness was generally larger for naive than for memory subsets. Roughly 5.2% of naive CD4, roughly 3.6% of naive CD8, about 2.5% of memory CD4, and around 0.42% of memory CD8 clonotypes were shared across several donors. Clonotypes shared by all four sorted-subset donors showed higher generation probabilities than non-shared clonotypes. Even with the large sequencing depth, rarefaction of the sorted-subset datasets indicated that sequencing was incomplete. Pairwise subsampling led to the expectation that sequencing depth would affect the degree of clonotype sharing among donors. Only blood was sampled, and tissue TCR repertoires likely differ from those in blood. The small number of donors limited the genetic and exposure-history diversity represented.

TCR CDR3 regions were amplified from genomic DNA by multiplex PCR using the deep immunoSEQ assay. Genomic DNA extracted from each cell subset was distributed evenly over all wells of several immunoSEQ 96-well plates, and each plate served as one replicate. For sorted subsets, each replicate PCR was loaded with approximately 190 ng genomic DNA, equivalent to about 30,000 T cell genomes. Purified libraries were quantified with a Qubit 3.0 fluorometer, sized on a Bioanalyzer 2100, and re-quantified with the KAPA Library Quantification kit. Every immunoSEQ 96-well plate was sequenced on a dedicated single-read 150-cycle Illumina NextSeq 550 flow cell. On the study's bioinformatics: The immunoSEQ output contained only junctional sequences without quality scores, so filtering could not match that applied to full-length reads. To assign V/J genes and CDR3, sequences were annotated using PyIR, a Python wrapper for IgBLAST v1.9, with IMGT germline references. Any read was removed if the V/J assignment was weak (E-value above 1e-6), the CDR3 was missing, or the read contained stop codons, out-of-frame junctions, or ambiguous translated residues. A V3J clonotype was defined by an identical inferred V gene, J gene, and CDR3 amino acid sequence. The percentage overlap between two repertoires was calculated by dividing the number of shared unique clonotypes by the size of the smaller repertoire. Three approaches were used to assess repertoire richness: RTK rarefaction, the Chao1 estimator, and Recon v2.1 estimates of unobserved clonotypes. OLGA was used to compute generation probabilities for all TCRbeta clonotypes that the gDNA method yielded from a handful of donors. Entries here come from immuneACCESS through TCRdb and include only in-frame sequences with V and J called. Some clones fail to appear in such tables; in the studies checked, an unresolved V gene covers under half of the shortfall, and the cause of the remainder is unknown. V, J and clone size reflect that table, while D and trimming were determined from the DNA. For this sample there are a few million clones; 90% to 95% appear just once. The top ten clones comprise less than 2% of the sample.

For the CD8 naive samples, CD45RO-negative cells were positively selected for CCR7, yielding a CD45RA+CCR7+ population from which TemRA cells were excluded. Donors were healthy HIV-negative adults with no recently reported acute infections or vaccinations. All donors were Caucasian adults living in Nashville, Tennessee, USA. Blood was obtained by leukapheresis, after which PBMCs were separated by Ficoll-Histopaque density gradient centrifugation and cryopreserved in liquid nitrogen vapor phase. Analytical flow cytometry was used to check the purity and quantity of each magnetically sorted T cell population. Genomic DNA was isolated from each sorted fraction and quantified by UV absorbance on a Nanodrop 2000c. Comment on this clone: What antigen it recognizes has not been identified. No quality values exist for individual bases; no much larger clone is one base distant.

The CDR3 covers 13 residues, taking in both the cysteine and the phenylalanine. This entry keeps only the CDR3 DNA: 39 bases, framed from base 1. As encoded in the germline V gene, CDR1 is SNHLY while CDR2 is FYNNEI. V is cut by 8 bases and J by 5 bases, and the space between the germline ends is 13 bases. Material for sequencing was naive CD8+ T cells from PBMCs. The cell subset or site tag for this specimen amounts to: CD45RA+CCR7+. This chain is built from TRBV2 and TRBJ2-1, with the D assignment possibly TRBD1 or TRBD2, given 6 matching bases for each. The sequence was collected from a man aged 18 to 30 in good health. Some clones in this sample may be carry-over from other donors' samples. The DNA sequence is as follows: TGTGCCAGCTGCAGAGGGGGGAACAATGAGCAGTTCTTC. Translated, it gives CASCRGGNNEQFF.